This T cell receptor beta chain was sequenced in a study of CD8 T cells in ankylosing spondylitis. Overall study findings and caveats: Disease-linked clones were reportedly significantly enriched in matched ankylosing spondylitis synovial fluid. About 8 highly homologous variants made up a TCR beta motif, and this motif appeared characteristic of ankylosing spondylitis blood.

As the method for making TCR beta libraries, quantitative 5'-RACE with molecular barcodes was used. TCRdb called the 5' RACE reads again in MiXCR, with one record for every CDR3 protein. The table includes roughly 130,000 distinct CDR3 sequences, roughly 13% detected once. This clonotype was recorded at least ten times. Its antigen is undetermined. The clonotype was recovered from a female donor with ankylosing spondylitis or in good health (not recorded which). Sequenced material: blood, either unsorted or a sorted T cell fraction (not recorded which).

DNA for the CDR3: TGTGCCAGCAGTCTCGCGTGGGAGGGACAGGGGCTTGGCTACACCTTC. This codes for CASSLAWEGQGLGYTF. The chain has TRBV28 and TRBJ1-2, with 10 nucleotides matching TRBD1. From germline, CDR1 is MDHEN and CDR2 SYDVKM. The CDR3 covers 16 residues. The J segment lost 7 bases and the V segment lost 5 bases, leaving 13 bases of the junction unmatched.